This TCR beta chain was recovered during a study of T cells in Graves' hyperthyroidism and ophthalmopathy. TCR beta CDR3 regions were amplified from RNA. First-round RT-PCR of the TCR CDR3 relied on the HTBI primer set. TCRdb recomputed calls from the multiplex PCR reads with MiXCR, one row per CDR3 protein. The top ten clones hold 34% of a sample with about 640,000 distinct CDR3 sequences, around 21% of them seen once. The length of the CDR3 is 13 residues. Per the germline V gene, CDR1 is SGHRS and CDR2 is YFSETQ. The sequence was collected from a man aged 25 to 45 with Graves' ophthalmopathy. V usage is TRBV5-1 and J usage is TRBJ2-7; the match to TRBD2 covers 7 bases. The J call may be incorrect, as the DNA end agrees better with TRBJ2-1. The sequenced sample consisted of blood. The CDR3 DNA is TGCGCCAGCAGGCCTAGCGGAGTCCACGAGCAGTTCTTC. Translated: CASRPSGVHEQFF.